This entry lists 25 T cell receptor beta chains sequenced from one sample in a study of T cell responses to AZD1222 COVID-19 vaccine. The data were produced by immunoSEQ multiplex PCR, yet TCRdb's version contains in-frame clones alone and is incomplete. The sample contains 190,000 or so clones, about 88% of which appear only once. The sample here was peripheral blood, taken 28 days after the second AZD1222 dose. The receptors here all came from an adult who received the AZD1222 COVID-19 vaccine.

As concerns this clone: Germline and junction disagree at one end, which may indicate a read error. J is TRBJ1-3 and V is TRBV5-1; TRBD1 might be the D (5 bases). CDR1 and CDR2 from the germline V gene are SGHRS and YFSETQ. The CDR3 sequence is 14 residues long. CDR3 loop: CASSAWDGGDTIYF. CDR3 sequence (DNA): TGCGCCAGCAGCGCATGGGACGGTGGAGACACCATATATTTT.

The chain employs TRBV5-6 and TRBJ1-4, with 8 bases lining up with TRBD1. The V segment lost 5 bases and the J segment 6 bases; nucleotides outside the gene matches: 6. Germline V gene lookup returns CDR1 SGHDT and CDR2 YYEEEE. This CDR3 has 14 residues. CDR3 region: CASRGAGGHEKLFF. In DNA form, the CDR3 reads TGTGCCAGCAGAGGTGCAGGGGGCCATGAAAAACTGTTTTTT.

This clone was seen only a few times. The V and J genes are TRBV5-5 and TRBJ2-2; D is undetermined. The CDR3 has 16 residues. V was shortened by 0 bases and J by 1 base, with 10 bases between the two germline ends. Germline CDR1 SGHKS, CDR2 YYEKEE (reference sequence). The CDR3, as DNA: TGTGCCAGCAGCTTGGGGCCGTCGAGGAACACCGGGGAGCTGTTTTTT. Its protein is CASSLGPSRNTGELFF.

V usage is TRBV7-2 and J usage is TRBJ2-7; 7 bases are a match to TRBD1. The CDR3 has 17 residues. After removal of 1 base from V and 0 bases from J, the junction contained 9 bases not matched to a gene. Germline CDR1 reads SGHTA; CDR2 reads FQGNSA. As DNA, the CDR3 is TGTGCCAGCAGCTTAGGCTTACCGGGACAGAGCTCCTACGAGCAGTACTTC. As protein: CASSLGLPGQSSYEQYF.

V is TRBV7-2 and J is TRBJ2-1, with TRBD2 identical over 11 bases. V shed 8 bases, J shed 6 bases, and the junction held 9 bases outside the gene matches. There are 15 residues in the CDR3. Germline values: CDR1 SGHTA, CDR2 FQGNSA. The CDR3 nucleotides read TGTGCCAGCGGCCCCCCGGGACTAGCGGTCAATGAGCAGTTCTTC. Translation: CASGPPGLAVNEQFF.

A word on this clone: This specimen includes other DNA sequences encoding the same CDR3. This chain uses TRBV10-3 with TRBJ2-2; TRBD2 might be the D (6 bases). Germline V CDR1 and CDR2: ENHRY, SYGVKD. The CDR3 covers 15 residues. The V end lost 3 bases, the J end lost 1 base, and 9 bases lay between the germline ends. In DNA, the CDR3 is TGTGCCATCAGTGAAGGGACTGGGAACACCGGGGAGCTGTTTTTT. The encoded protein is CAISEGTGNTGELFF.

This clone has a single count. The genes are TRBV19 and TRBJ1-2, with D maybe TRBD1 (6 bases). This CDR3 is 14 amino acids long. The V end was cut by 3 bases, the J end by 4 bases, with 12 bases between. From germline, CDR1 is LNHDA and CDR2 SQIVND (reference sequence). The CDR3 DNA reads as TGTGCCAGTAGTATCCAGGGACATTCCTATGGCTACACCTTC. Its translation is CASSIQGHSYGYTF.

The rearrangement uses TRBV5-3 and TRBJ2-1; 8 bases line up with TRBD1. TRBV5-3 is an ORF, and what it does is uncertain. There are 11 residues in the CDR3. After removal of 7 bases from V and 12 bases from J, the junction contained 6 bases not matched to a gene. The CDR3 nucleotides read TGTGCCAGAGGACAGGGAATCGGGCAGTTCTTC. This gives the protein CARGQGIGQFF.

This chain joins TRBV12-3 or TRBV12-4 and TRBJ1-5, with D maybe TRBD1 (5 bases). CDR3 length equals 13 residues. With 4 bases removed from V and 5 bases from J, the gap between germline ends came to 9 bases. The CDR3 reads CASSSGPDQPQHF. CDR3 DNA: TGTGCCAGCAGTTCAGGGCCTGATCAGCCCCAGCATTTT.

The chain joins TRBV5-1 to TRBJ2-7; 8 bases match TRBD1. There are 12 residues in the CDR3. Germline V gives CDR1 SGHRS, CDR2 YFSETQ. With 5 bases clipped from V and 3 bases from J, the junction kept 1 base outside the gene matches. CDR3: CASRQGGYEQYF. The CDR3 DNA sequence: TGCGCCAGCAGACAGGGGGGCTACGAGCAGTACTTC.

The chain links TRBV6-5 to TRBJ2-5, with D unresolved. Germline CDR1 and CDR2: MNHEY and SVGAGI. V was trimmed by 8 bases and J by 4 bases, leaving 11 bases between them. The CDR3 runs 12 residues. The CDR3 DNA reads TGTGCCAGCCATCACTTCCCAGAGACCCAGTACTTC. This encodes CASHHFPETQYF.

The genes are TRBV28 and TRBJ2-2; no reliable D call. Germline values: CDR1 MDHEN, CDR2 SYDVKM. V was clipped by 3 bases and J by 7 bases, with 6 bases between them. This CDR3 comprises 12 residues. The DNA of the CDR3 is TGTGCCAGCAGTTTTTCGTACGGGGAGCTGTTTTTT. This sequence encodes CASSFSYGELFF.

This chain connects TRBV6-5 to TRBJ2-1, with 12 bases that match TRBD2. With V trimmed by 4 bases and J by 6 bases, 1 base remained unmatched. The germline CDR1 and CDR2 sequences are MNHEY and SVGAGI. The CDR3 spans 14 residues. The CDR3 nucleotides read TGTGCCAGCAGTTGGACTAGCGGGACCAATGAGCAGTTCTTC. Residues: CASSWTSGTNEQFF.

The chain uses TRBV9 and TRBJ2-1, with 9 bases lining up with TRBD1. CDR3 length: 16 amino acids. The trim removed 3 bases at V and 6 bases at J, leaving 10 bases unmatched. The germline V gene has CDR1 SGDLS and CDR2 YYNGEE. The CDR3 sequence: CASSAGQGLDSNEQFF. CDR3 DNA: TGTGCCAGCAGCGCGGGACAGGGTTTGGACTCCAATGAGCAGTTCTTC.

Remarks on this clone: Other DNA sequences of this sample code for an identical CDR3. The V and J genes are TRBV7-2 and TRBJ1-2; 7 bases are a match to TRBD1. Trimming at V came to 1 base and at J to 5 bases, leaving 1 base not matched to a gene. The CDR3 has 13 amino acids. Germline V gene data show CDR1 as SGHTA and CDR2 as FQGNSA. The CDR3 bases are TGTGCCAGCAGCTTAGGACAGGGTTATGGCTACACCTTC. It specifies CASSLGQGYGYTF.

The chain recombines TRBV6-2 or TRBV6-3 with TRBJ2-7; 7 positions agree with TRBD2. This CDR3 contains 17 residues. V lost 5 bases to trimming and J lost 0 bases; unmatched junction nucleotides: 13. Germline V gene lookup returns CDR1 MNHEY and CDR2 SVGEGT. The CDR3 region is CASSLTWLAASSYEQYF. The CDR3 nucleotides are TGTGCCAGCAGTCTGACCTGGCTAGCGGCCAGCTCCTACGAGCAGTACTTC.

This clone has a single count. This chain uses TRBV14 with TRBJ2-5; D not resolved. The V end was cut by 1 base, the J end by 0 bases, with 12 bases between. From germline, CDR1 is SGHDN and CDR2 FVKESK. This CDR3 region has 16 residues. CDR3 nucleotides: TGTGCCAGCAGCCAAGTGTTTACGCAGTACCAAGAGACCCAGTACTTC. It encodes CASSQVFTQYQETQYF.

CDR3 sequence: CASSQTGVGGDTEAFF. The DNA for the CDR3 is TGTGCCAGCAGCCAAACAGGGGTGGGAGGGGACACTGAAGCTTTCTTT. The chain has TRBV4-2 and TRBJ1-1, with TRBD1 matching over 7 bases. The J segment lost 3 bases and the V segment lost 2 bases, leaving 9 bases of the junction unmatched. Germline V CDR1 and CDR2: LGHNA, YNFKEQ. The CDR3 length is 16 residues.

The chain carries TRBV7-9 and TRBJ2-7; possible D gene TRBD1, 6 bases. V lost 6 bases, J lost 5 bases, and 14 bases lay in between. CDR3 length: 13 amino acids. CDR1 SEHNR and CDR2 FQNEAQ come from the germline V gene (reference sequence). Written as DNA, the CDR3 is TGTGCCAGCAGACGCGTAGGGGGAGACGAGCAGTACTTC. Amino acids: CASRRVGGDEQYF.

This chain connects TRBV28 to TRBJ1-1; 10 nucleotides match TRBD1. Germline CDR1 MDHEN, CDR2 SYDVKM. V dropped 2 bases and J dropped 14; count of bases not matched to a gene: 8. This CDR3 comprises 13 residues. The CDR3 nucleotides read TGTGCCAGCAGTTTAGCAGACAGGGGGCGAGGGTTCTTT. This gives the protein CASSLADRGRGFF. The full variable domain, in which reference TRBV28 and TRBJ1-1 provide the parts outside the CDR3, is DVKVTQSSRYLVKRTGEKVFLECVQDMDHENMFWYRQDPGLGLRLIYFSYDVKMKEKGDIPEGYSVSREKKERFSLILESASTNQTSMYLCASSLADRGRGFFGQGTRLTVV.

CDR3 loop: CASSLRLSAGSFF. The CDR3 DNA reads TGCGCCAGCAGCTTGCGATTATCGGCAGGGTCGTTCTTC. This chain joins TRBV5-1 and TRBJ2-1, with D possibly TRBD1 on 5 matching bases. With 1 base removed from V and 15 bases from J, the gap between germline ends came to 17 bases. This CDR3 is 13 amino acids long. Germline values: CDR1 SGHRS, CDR2 YFSETQ.

The chain couples TRBV12-3 or TRBV12-4 to TRBJ1-5; D is perhaps TRBD1 (6 bases). This CDR3 comprises 13 residues. The germline V and J ends were trimmed by 3 bases and 11 bases, with 14 bases remaining between them. The CDR3 DNA follows: TGTGCCAGCAGTTTGCAGGGGAGGAGGGCCCAGCATTTT. Protein: CASSLQGRRAQHF.

The chain has TRBV24-1 and TRBJ1-2; D is possibly TRBD1 (5 bases). Per the germline V gene, CDR1 is KGHDR and CDR2 is SFDVKD. This CDR3 is 15 amino acids long. Trimming cost V 3 bases and J 0 bases, with 10 bases left between them. The CDR3 region has the DNA TGTGCCACCAGTGATGGGGCATACGCTAACTATGGCTACACCTTC. The encoded protein is CATSDGAYANYGYTF.

The gene calls are TRBV4-1 and TRBJ2-7; 8 bases are shared with TRBD1. The CDR3 length is 15 residues. J gave up 4 bases and V 0 bases, and 5 bases lay outside the gene matches. CDR1 and CDR2 from the germline V gene are MGHRA and YSYEKL. Here the CDR3 reads CASSQDRGPSYEQYF. CDR3 nucleotides: TGCGCCAGCAGCCAAGACAGGGGGCCTTCGTACGAGCAGTACTTC.

The chain is built from TRBV28 and TRBJ1-2; 7 positions agree with TRBD1. The CDR3 is 16 residues long. The V and J ends lost 6 bases and 8 bases, in that order; junction bases with no gene match: 18. The V gene's germline CDR1 is MDHEN and CDR2 SYDVKM. The chain's CDR3 is CASSRRQGLEWSGYTF. CDR3 DNA: TGTGCCAGCAGCCGAAGACAGGGTCTAGAGTGGAGCGGCTACACCTTC.